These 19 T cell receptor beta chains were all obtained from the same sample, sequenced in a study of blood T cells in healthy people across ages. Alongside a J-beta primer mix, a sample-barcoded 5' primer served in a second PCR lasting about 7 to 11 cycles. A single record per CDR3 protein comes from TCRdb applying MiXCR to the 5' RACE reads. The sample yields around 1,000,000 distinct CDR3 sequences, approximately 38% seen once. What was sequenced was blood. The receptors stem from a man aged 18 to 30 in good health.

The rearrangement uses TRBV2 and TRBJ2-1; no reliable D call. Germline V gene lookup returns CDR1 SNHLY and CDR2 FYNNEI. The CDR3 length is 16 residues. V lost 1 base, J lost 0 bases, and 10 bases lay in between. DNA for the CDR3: TGTGCCAGCAGTGAAGTCGGCAGATACTCCTACAATGAGCAGTTCTTC. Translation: CASSEVGRYSYNEQFF.

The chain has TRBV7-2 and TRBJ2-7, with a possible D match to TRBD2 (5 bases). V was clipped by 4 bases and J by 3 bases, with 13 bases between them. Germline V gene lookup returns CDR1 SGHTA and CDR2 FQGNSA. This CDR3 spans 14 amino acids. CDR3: CASSSSVGGYEQYF. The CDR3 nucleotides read TGTGCCAGCAGCTCCTCCGTTGGAGGCTACGAGCAGTACTTC.

The CDR3 nucleotides are TGTGCCAGCAGCCCCGCGGGACAGACCCACCAGCCCCAGCATTTT. Amino acids: CASSPAGQTHQPQHF. The genes are TRBV9 and TRBJ1-5, with TRBD1 matching over 7 bases. The V segment lost 4 bases and the J segment 7 bases; nucleotides outside the gene matches: 11. The CDR3 has 15 residues. Germline-derived CDR1 and CDR2 are SGDLS and YYNGEE.

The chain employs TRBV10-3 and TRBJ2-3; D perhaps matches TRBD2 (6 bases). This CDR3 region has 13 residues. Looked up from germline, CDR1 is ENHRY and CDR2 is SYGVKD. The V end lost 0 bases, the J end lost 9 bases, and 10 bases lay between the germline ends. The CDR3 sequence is CAISESEEGTQYF. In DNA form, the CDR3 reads TGTGCCATCAGTGAGTCCGAGGAGGGGACGCAGTATTTT.

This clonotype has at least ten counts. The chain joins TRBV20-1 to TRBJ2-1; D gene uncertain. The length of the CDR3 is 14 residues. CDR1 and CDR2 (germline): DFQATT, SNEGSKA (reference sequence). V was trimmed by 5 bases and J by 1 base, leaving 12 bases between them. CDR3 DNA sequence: TGCAGTGCTGAATACCCCTCATCCTACAATGAGCAGTTCTTC. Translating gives CSAEYPSSYNEQFF.

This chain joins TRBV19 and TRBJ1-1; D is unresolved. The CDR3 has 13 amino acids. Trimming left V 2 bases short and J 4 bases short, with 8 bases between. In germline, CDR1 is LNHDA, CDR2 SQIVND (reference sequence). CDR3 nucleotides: TGTGCCAGTAGTATATCCGAGGGCACTGAAGCTTTCTTT. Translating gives CASSISEGTEAFF.

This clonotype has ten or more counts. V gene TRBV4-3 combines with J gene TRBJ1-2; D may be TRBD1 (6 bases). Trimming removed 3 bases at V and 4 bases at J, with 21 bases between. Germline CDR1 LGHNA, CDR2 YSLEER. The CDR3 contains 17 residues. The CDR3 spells CASSQGDSTGTPYGYTF. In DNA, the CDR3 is TGCGCCAGCAGCCAGGGGGATTCGACAGGCACTCCCTATGGCTACACCTTC.

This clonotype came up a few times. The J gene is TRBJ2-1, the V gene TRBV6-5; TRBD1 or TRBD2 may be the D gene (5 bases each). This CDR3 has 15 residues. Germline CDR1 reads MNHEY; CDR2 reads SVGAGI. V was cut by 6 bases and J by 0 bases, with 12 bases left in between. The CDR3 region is CASRRRDASYNEQFF. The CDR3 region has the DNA TGTGCCAGCAGACGCCGGGACGCCTCCTACAATGAGCAGTTCTTC.

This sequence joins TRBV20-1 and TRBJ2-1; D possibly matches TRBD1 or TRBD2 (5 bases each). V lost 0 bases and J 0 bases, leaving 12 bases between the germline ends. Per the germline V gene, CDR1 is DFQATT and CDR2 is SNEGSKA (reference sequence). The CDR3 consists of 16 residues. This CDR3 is CSARDGAGSSYNEQFF. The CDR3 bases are TGCAGTGCTAGAGATGGGGCGGGTAGCTCCTACAATGAGCAGTTCTTC.

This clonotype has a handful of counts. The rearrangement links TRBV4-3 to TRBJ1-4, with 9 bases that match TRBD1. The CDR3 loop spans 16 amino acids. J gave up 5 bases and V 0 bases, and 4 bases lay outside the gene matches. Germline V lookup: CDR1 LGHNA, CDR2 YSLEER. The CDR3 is CASSQEGQGTNEKLFF. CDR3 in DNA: TGCGCCAGCAGCCAAGAGGGACAGGGTACCAATGAAAAACTGTTTTTT.

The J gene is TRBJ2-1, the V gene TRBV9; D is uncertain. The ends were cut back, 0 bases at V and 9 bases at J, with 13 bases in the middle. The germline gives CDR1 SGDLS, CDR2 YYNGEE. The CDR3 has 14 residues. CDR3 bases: TGTGCCAGCAGCGTAGGTTGGTCTGAGGCTGAGCAGTTCTTC. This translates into CASSVGWSEAEQFF.

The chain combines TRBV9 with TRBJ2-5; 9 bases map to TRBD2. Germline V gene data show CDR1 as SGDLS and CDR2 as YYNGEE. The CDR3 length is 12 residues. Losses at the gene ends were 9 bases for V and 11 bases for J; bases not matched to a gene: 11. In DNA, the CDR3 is TGTGCCACGTCGGGACTAGCCAATGAGCAGTACTTC. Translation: CATSGLANEQYF.

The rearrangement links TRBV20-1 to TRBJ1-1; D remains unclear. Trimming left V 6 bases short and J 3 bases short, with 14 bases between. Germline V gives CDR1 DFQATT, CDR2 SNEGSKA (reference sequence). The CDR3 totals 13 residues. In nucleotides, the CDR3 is TGCAGTGCCGCCCCGACCCCGGACACTGAAGCTTTCTTT. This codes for CSAAPTPDTEAFF.

CDR3 amino acids: CASSYRGVGYTF. The CDR3 region has the DNA TGTGCCAGCAGTTACAGGGGCGTAGGCTACACCTTC. V usage is TRBV6-2 or TRBV6-3 and J usage is TRBJ1-2; D possibly corresponds to TRBD1 (5 bases). The CDR3 runs 12 residues. V was trimmed by 2 bases and J by 8 bases, leaving 9 bases between them. The germline gives CDR1 MNHEY, CDR2 SVGEGT.

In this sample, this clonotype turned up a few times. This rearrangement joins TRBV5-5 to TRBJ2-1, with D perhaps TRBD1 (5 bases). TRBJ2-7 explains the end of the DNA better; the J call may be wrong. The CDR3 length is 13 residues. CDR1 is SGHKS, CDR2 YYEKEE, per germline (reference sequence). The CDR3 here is CASSPRQYNEQYF. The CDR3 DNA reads TGTGCCAGCAGCCCGAGACAGTACAATGAGCAGTACTTC.

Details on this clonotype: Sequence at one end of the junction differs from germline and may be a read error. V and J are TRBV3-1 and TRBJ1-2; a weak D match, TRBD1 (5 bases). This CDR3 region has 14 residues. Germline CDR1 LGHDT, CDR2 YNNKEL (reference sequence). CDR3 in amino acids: CASSPTGTHTGCTF. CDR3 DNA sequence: TGTGCCAGCAGCCCTACCGGGACTCATACGGGCTGCACCTTC. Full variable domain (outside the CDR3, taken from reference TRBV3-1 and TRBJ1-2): DTAVSQTPKYLVTQMGNDKSIKCEQNLGHDTMYWYKQDSKKFLKIMFSYNNKELIINETVPNRFSPKSPDKAHLNLHINSLELGDSAVYFCASSPTGTHTGCTFGSGTRLTVV.

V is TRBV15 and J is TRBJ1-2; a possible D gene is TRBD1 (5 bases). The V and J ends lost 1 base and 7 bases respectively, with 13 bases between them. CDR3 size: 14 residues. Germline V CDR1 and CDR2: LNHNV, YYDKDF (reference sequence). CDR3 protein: CATSRGGGVVGYTF. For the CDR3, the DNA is TGTGCCACCAGCAGAGGTGGAGGGGTAGTTGGCTACACCTTC.

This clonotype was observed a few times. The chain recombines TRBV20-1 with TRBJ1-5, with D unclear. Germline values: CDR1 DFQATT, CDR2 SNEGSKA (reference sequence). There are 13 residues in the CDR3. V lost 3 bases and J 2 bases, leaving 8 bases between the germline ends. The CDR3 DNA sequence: TGCAGTGCTAGGCAGAGCCGCAATCAGCCCCAGCATTTT. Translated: CSARQSRNQPQHF.

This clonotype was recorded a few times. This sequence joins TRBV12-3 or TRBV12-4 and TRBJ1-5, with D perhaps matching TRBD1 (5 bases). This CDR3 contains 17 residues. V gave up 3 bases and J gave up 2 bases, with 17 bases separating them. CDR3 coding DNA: TGTGCCAGCAGTTTTCTGGCTTTAGGGGCGGGCAATCAGCCCCAGCATTTT. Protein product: CASSFLALGAGNQPQHF.